The 24 T cell receptor beta chains listed next were all sequenced from one sample in a study of blood T cell repertoires in COVID-19. Assay: immunoSEQ multiplex PCR; the TCRdb copy retains only in-frame clones and omits some. The sample holds roughly 340,000 clones, around 89% seen once. The sequenced sample was peripheral blood. All receptors come from a woman in her thirties with COVID-19, enrolled during active disease.

This clone was found a few times. The chain recombines TRBV29-1 with TRBJ2-1; D is unclear. CDR1 and CDR2 (germline): SQVTM, ANQGSEA. This CDR3 spans 12 amino acids. V shed 3 bases and J shed 4 bases, with 7 bases lying between them. The CDR3 sequence: CSVDFGYNEQFF. In nucleotides, the CDR3 is TGCAGCGTTGACTTCGGGTACAATGAGCAGTTCTTC.

The chain joins TRBV25-1 to TRBJ1-6, with D perhaps TRBD1 (6 bases). CDR3 size: 17 residues. V was clipped by 6 bases and J by 0 bases, with 15 bases between them. Germline values: CDR1 MGHDK, CDR2 SYGVNS. This CDR3 is CASRSDRPSSYNSPLHF. The CDR3 bases are TGTGCCAGCAGATCCGACAGGCCGAGCTCCTATAATTCACCCCTCCACTTT.

This clone came up a few times. V is TRBV5-4 and J is TRBJ2-7, with a weak D call TRBD1 (5 bases). This CDR3 spans 11 amino acids. Germline-derived CDR1 and CDR2 are SGHNT and YYREEE (reference sequence). V was trimmed by 2 bases and J by 9 bases, leaving 9 bases between them. This CDR3 reads CASSFQGRQYF. CDR3 nucleotides: TGTGCCAGCAGCTTCCAGGGAAGGCAGTACTTC.

V and J are TRBV7-2 and TRBJ2-3, with TRBD1 matching 8 bases. Germline values: CDR1 SGHTA, CDR2 FQGNSA. Losses at the gene ends were 0 bases for V and 4 bases for J; bases not matched to a gene: 3. This CDR3 contains 15 residues. The CDR3 region has the DNA TGTGCCAGCAGCTTAGCAAGACAGGGGCCAGATACGCAGTATTTT. Protein sequence: CASSLARQGPDTQYF.

The chain couples TRBV27 to TRBJ1-2, with a weak D call TRBD1 (6 bases). Looked up from germline, CDR1 is MNHEY and CDR2 is SMNVEV (reference sequence). This CDR3 has 14 amino acids. Trimming left V 5 bases short and J 4 bases short, with 14 bases between. The CDR3 here is CASSPNRDPYGYTF. The CDR3 DNA reads TGTGCCAGCAGTCCCAACAGGGATCCCTATGGCTACACCTTC.

V usage is TRBV3-1 (or the pseudogene TRBV3-2) and J usage is TRBJ2-3; TRBD2 aligns across 8 bases. Germline values: CDR1 LGHDT, CDR2 YNNKEL (reference sequence). CDR3 length: 14 amino acids. The junction had 7 bases not matched to a gene; V was cut back by 1 base and J by 10 bases. In DNA form, the CDR3 reads TGTGCCAGCAGCCAAGGCGGACTAGCAAATTCGCAGTATTTT. It encodes CASSQGGLANSQYF.

In this sample, this clone turned up once. The V gene is TRBV19, the J gene TRBJ2-7; D possibly corresponds to TRBD2 (5 bases). Germline CDR1 LNHDA, CDR2 SQIVND (reference sequence). Trimming took off 3 bases at V and 4 bases at J, with 10 bases between the two ends. The CDR3 loop spans 13 amino acids. The CDR3 sequence is CASSMDGGYEQYF. Here the CDR3 DNA reads TGTGCCAGTAGTATGGACGGAGGATACGAGCAGTACTTC.

This chain links TRBV19 with TRBJ2-5; 10 bases align to TRBD2. The V segment lost 3 bases and the J segment 3 bases; nucleotides outside the gene matches: 10. This CDR3 comprises 17 residues. In germline, CDR1 is LNHDA, CDR2 SQIVND (reference sequence). CDR3 sequence (DNA): TGTGCCAGTAGTATCAAGATTCGGCTAGCGGGGGAAGAGACCCAGTACTTC. It specifies CASSIKIRLAGEETQYF.

V gene TRBV6-2 or TRBV6-3 combines with J gene TRBJ2-3, with D possibly being TRBD2 (5 bases). The CDR3 is made up of 15 amino acids. Germline V gene data show CDR1 as MNHEY and CDR2 as SVGEGT. The ends were cut back, 6 bases at V and 1 base at J, with 14 bases in the middle. In DNA, the CDR3 is TGTGCCAGCAGCCCGCTTCGGGGAGGCACAGATACGCAGTATTTT. This translates into CASSPLRGGTDTQYF.

The chain is built from TRBV6-5 and TRBJ1-4; a weak D match, TRBD1 (6 bases). This CDR3 has 14 amino acids. Germline V gene data show CDR1 as MNHEY and CDR2 as SVGAGI. Trimming left V 6 bases short and J 4 bases short, with 12 bases between. CDR3 amino acids: CASSPGGFNEKLFF. CDR3 nucleotide sequence: TGTGCCAGCAGCCCGGGGGGCTTTAATGAAAAACTGTTTTTT.

In this sample, this clone turned up a few times. This chain joins TRBV27 and TRBJ2-7; 8 bases map to TRBD1. With V trimmed by 4 bases and J by 4 bases, 3 bases remained unmatched. CDR1 is MNHEY and CDR2 is SMNVEV in the germline V gene (reference sequence). The CDR3 extends over 13 amino acids. CDR3 DNA: TGTGCCAGCAGTTACGACAGGGGATACGAGCAGTACTTC. The encoded protein is CASSYDRGYEQYF.

This chain connects TRBV2 to TRBJ2-7, with 8 positions matching TRBD2. The length of the CDR3 is 14 residues. J was trimmed by 6 bases and V by 5 bases; bases with no gene match: 9. Germline V gives CDR1 SNHLY, CDR2 FYNNEI. The CDR3 loop reads CASSRPGTRGEQYF. The CDR3 region has the DNA TGTGCCAGCAGTCGACCCGGGACTAGGGGCGAGCAGTACTTC.

This chain joins TRBV5-6 and TRBJ2-3, with D uncertain. Per germline, CDR1 SGHDT and CDR2 YYEEEE. The CDR3 consists of 16 residues. The V gene lost 0 bases and the J gene lost 0 bases, with 11 bases spanning the gap. This CDR3 reads CASSLVQTRSTDTQYF. CDR3 DNA: TGTGCCAGCAGCTTGGTACAGACCCGCAGCACAGATACGCAGTATTTT.

The chain is built from TRBV7-9 and TRBJ1-3, with 7 bases lining up with TRBD1. Germline CDR1 SEHNR, CDR2 FQNEAQ (reference sequence). CDR3 length: 17 residues. Trimming removed 2 bases from V and 1 base from J; junction bases left unmatched: 8. CDR3 nucleotides: TGTGCCAGCAGCTTACGCCAGGCAGGGGGATCTGGAAACACCATATATTTT. Translation: CASSLRQAGGSGNTIYF. The whole variable domain, remainder taken from reference TRBV7-9 and TRBJ1-3, is DTGVSQNPRHKITKRGQNVTFRCDPISEHNRLYWYRQTLGQGPEFLTYFQNEAQLEKSRLLSDRFSAERPKGSFSTLEIQRTEQGDSAMYLCASSLRQAGGSGNTIYFGEGSWLTVV.

J is TRBJ2-2 and V is TRBV5-1; D remains ambiguous. V dropped 1 base and J dropped 0 bases, with 7 bases sitting between them. CDR1 SGHRS and CDR2 YFSETQ come from the germline V gene. The CDR3 length is 15 residues. CDR3 sequence: CASSLTAANTGELFF. In nucleotides, the CDR3 is TGCGCCAGCAGCTTGACCGCGGCGAACACCGGGGAGCTGTTTTTT.

The J gene is TRBJ2-3, the V gene TRBV27; possibly TRBD1 for D (5 bases). CDR3 length: 19 residues. Trimming cost V 4 bases and J 10 bases, with 33 bases left between them. In germline, CDR1 is MNHEY, CDR2 SMNVEV (reference sequence). DNA for the CDR3: TGTGCCAGCAGTTCCCTTACACAGGATGGTGGACGTATCTCTCAGGCGCAGTATTTT. Translation gives CASSSLTQDGGRISQAQYF.

The CDR3 DNA is TGTGCCATCAGTCCTAGCACAGATACGCAGTATTTT. Protein: CAISPSTDTQYF. The V gene is TRBV10-3, the J gene TRBJ2-3; D gene uncertain. The CDR3 has 12 residues. Germline values: CDR1 ENHRY, CDR2 SYGVKD. Deletions cut 5 bases from V and 0 bases from J, with 3 bases between.

This rearrangement joins TRBV14 to TRBJ2-3; 11 bases agree with TRBD2. The CDR3 runs to 14 residues. Germline CDR1 and CDR2: SGHDN and FVKESK. V dropped 5 bases and J dropped 5; count of bases not matched to a gene: 3. The CDR3 coding sequence is TGTGCCAGCAGCTCCGGGACTAGCGGAGATACGCAGTATTTT. This codes for CASSSGTSGDTQYF.

This chain connects TRBV28 to TRBJ2-4, with a tentative D call TRBD1 (6 bases). This CDR3 has 16 residues. Germline lookup yields CDR1 MDHEN and CDR2 SYDVKM. The ends were cut back, 8 bases at V and 3 bases at J, with 20 bases in the middle. CDR3 DNA: TGTGCCAGCCAGGGGTCAACTCCGGTCGACAAAAACATTCAGTACTTC. Amino acid sequence: CASQGSTPVDKNIQYF.

This clone was found once. The chain uses TRBV11-3 and TRBJ1-1; the D gene is possibly TRBD1 (6 bases). V lost 5 bases and J 5 bases, leaving 18 bases between the germline ends. CDR1 and CDR2 from the germline V gene are SGHNT and YENEEA. The CDR3 sequence is 15 residues long. CDR3 sequence reads: CASSDQGYEGTEAFF. CDR3 DNA: TGTGCCAGCAGCGACCAGGGGTATGAAGGGACTGAAGCTTTCTTT.

The rearrangement uses TRBV11-2 and TRBJ1-6, with 8 nucleotides matching TRBD1. Germline V lookup: CDR1 SGHAT, CDR2 FQNNGV. There are 17 residues in the CDR3. The V gene end was trimmed by 4 bases and the J gene end by 2 bases; junction bases not matched to a gene: 7. The CDR3 loop reads CASSSLTGGPYNSPLHF. CDR3 bases: TGTGCCAGCAGCTCCCTTACAGGGGGACCCTATAATTCACCCCTCCACTTT.

This rearrangement joins TRBV3-1 (or the pseudogene TRBV3-2) to TRBJ2-1, with 11 bases aligning to TRBD2. Germline lookup yields CDR1 LGHDT and CDR2 YNNKEL (reference sequence). The length of the CDR3 is 17 residues. Trimming at V came to 3 bases and at J to 4 bases, leaving 8 bases not matched to a gene. CDR3 DNA sequence: TGTGCCAGCAGCCAGATGGGCGGGACTAGCGGATACAATGAGCAGTTCTTC. Encoded protein: CASSQMGGTSGYNEQFF.

The genes are TRBV7-9 and TRBJ2-3, with 7 bases identical to TRBD1. Germline V gene sequence: CDR1 SEHNR, CDR2 FQNEAQ (reference sequence). The trim removed 5 bases at V and 4 bases at J, leaving 21 bases unmatched. The CDR3 runs 19 residues. The CDR3, as DNA: TGTGCCAGCAGCCCACCCCGACTCACAGGGGCCTTGCTTCCAGATACGCAGTATTTT. Encoded protein: CASSPPRLTGALLPDTQYF. Variable domain in full (rest from reference TRBV7-9 and TRBJ2-3): DTGVSQNPRHKITKRGQNVTFRCDPISEHNRLYWYRQTLGQGPEFLTYFQNEAQLEKSRLLSDRFSAERPKGSFSTLEIQRTEQGDSAMYLCASSPPRLTGALLPDTQYFGPGTRLTVL.

This clone was seen once. The chain uses TRBV5-1 and TRBJ2-1, with 10 bases identical to TRBD2. The CDR3 loop spans 14 amino acids. V trimming: 4 bases; J trimming: 9 bases; junction bases outside the gene matches: 7. Germline V gene data show CDR1 as SGHRS and CDR2 as YFSETQ. For the CDR3, the DNA is TGCGCCAGCAGCCTACCGGGACTAGCGAGTGAGCAGTTCTTC. It translates to CASSLPGLASEQFF.